The 11 T cell receptor beta chains given below trace back to one sample, sequenced in a study of identical twins. TCRdb re-derived calls from the 5' RACE reads in MiXCR, one entry per CDR3 protein. The table includes some 500,000 distinct CDR3 sequences, approximately 14% detected once. These same records also appear under a second study, on yellow fever vaccine responses in identical twins.

The specimen sequenced was CD4+ T cells sorted from blood. The source is a young woman in good health.

This clonotype was found many times. The chain carries TRBV10-3 and TRBJ2-3; D may be TRBD1 or TRBD2 (6 bases each). Trimming took 4 bases from V and 4 from J, leaving 27 bases between them. Germline lookup yields CDR1 ENHRY and CDR2 SYGVKD. The CDR3 is made up of 19 amino acids. The CDR3 reads CAISVLGQISYREADTQYF. CDR3 DNA: TGTGCCATCAGTGTTTTGGGACAAATTTCATACAGGGAGGCAGATACGCAGTATTTT.

This clonotype was detected ten times or more. Here the CDR3 DNA reads TGCGCCAGCAGCCCCGCGGGGAGCACAGATACGCAGTATTTT. As protein: CASSPAGSTDTQYF. The chain combines TRBV5-1 with TRBJ2-3; possibly TRBD2 for D (6 bases). With 4 bases removed from V and 0 bases from J, the gap between germline ends came to 9 bases. The CDR3 runs 14 residues. Germline V gene sequence: CDR1 SGHRS, CDR2 YFSETQ. The full variable domain, completed using reference TRBV5-1 and TRBJ2-3, is KAGVTQTPRYLIKTRGQQVTLSCSPISGHRSVSWYQQTPGQGLQFLFEYFSETQRNKGNFPGRFSGRQFSNSRSEMNVSTLELGDSALYLCASSPAGSTDTQYFGPGTRLTVL.

This clonotype was detected many times. The chain has TRBV29-1 and TRBJ1-2; D is unclear. Trimming took off 4 bases at V and 2 bases at J, with 11 bases between the two ends. CDR1 SQVTM and CDR2 ANQGSEA come from the germline V gene. The CDR3 is 13 amino acids. The CDR3 is CSVVQTTNYGYTF. CDR3 DNA sequence: TGCAGCGTTGTACAGACTACCAACTATGGCTACACCTTC.

This clonotype was found a few times. The rearrangement links TRBV7-8 to TRBJ2-5, with TRBD1 matching 11 bases. The germline gives CDR1 SGHVS, CDR2 FQNEAQ. The CDR3 totals 16 residues. V lost 7 bases, J lost 5 bases, and 12 bases stayed unmatched. In DNA form, the CDR3 reads TGTGCCAGCACCCAGGGGGGACAGGGGGTCCTGGAGACCCAGTACTTC. Protein product: CASTQGGQGVLETQYF.

The chain links TRBV27 to TRBJ2-5; no reliable D call. The ends were cut back, 5 bases at V and 4 bases at J, with 17 bases in the middle. The CDR3 has 15 residues. Per germline, CDR1 MNHEY and CDR2 SMNVEV (reference sequence). CDR3 loop: CASSPSSGWGETQYF. CDR3 bases: TGTGCCAGCAGTCCATCATCTGGATGGGGAGAGACCCAGTACTTC.

This chain uses TRBV9 with TRBJ1-5; 8 nucleotides agree with TRBD1. The CDR3 consists of 17 residues. J gave up 7 bases and V 4 bases, and 16 bases lay outside the gene matches. Germline lookup yields CDR1 SGDLS and CDR2 YYNGEE. The CDR3 region has the DNA TGTGCCAGCAGCATCGAGTATGGACAGGGCTTAGGCCAGCCCCAGCATTTT. Translated: CASSIEYGQGLGQPQHF. The full variable domain, completed using reference TRBV9 and TRBJ1-5, is DSGVTQTPKHLITATGQRVTLRCSPRSGDLSVYWYQQSLDQGLQFLIQYYNGEERAKGNILERFSAQQFPDLHSELNLSSLELGDSALYFCASSIEYGQGLGQPQHFGDGTRLSIL.

The chain links TRBV24-1 to TRBJ2-5, with D perhaps TRBD1 (5 bases). Germline CDR1 and CDR2: KGHDR and SFDVKD. CDR3 length: 15 residues. V was shortened by 4 bases and J by 5 bases, with 16 bases between the two germline ends. In nucleotides, the CDR3 is TGTGCCACCAGTGACACATACCAGGGTGGGGAGACCCAGTACTTC. As protein: CATSDTYQGGETQYF.

The genes are TRBV12-3 or TRBV12-4 and TRBJ2-2; D is unclear. The CDR3 runs 15 residues. V lost 1 base and J lost 4, with 10 bases in between. As DNA, the CDR3 is TGTGCCAGCAGTTTAGGCCAGCTAAGCACCGGGGAGCTGTTTTTT. Translating gives CASSLGQLSTGELFF.

In this sample, this clonotype turned up a few times. This chain connects TRBV2 to TRBJ2-3; D gene unclear. Deletions cut 5 bases from V and 6 bases from J, with 12 bases between. The CDR3 loop spans 13 amino acids. Germline values: CDR1 SNHLY, CDR2 FYNNEI. The CDR3 sequence is CASSQEVLDTQYF. Here the CDR3 DNA reads TGTGCCAGCAGTCAAGAGGTGTTGGATACGCAGTATTTT.

The chain combines TRBV4-2 with TRBJ2-3; 8 bases agree with TRBD2. The CDR3 extends over 19 amino acids. The germline gives CDR1 LGHNA, CDR2 YNFKEQ. J lost 6 bases, V lost 0 bases, and 17 bases had no gene match. The CDR3 DNA follows: TGTGCCAGCAGCCAAGAGGCCCAACGACTAGCGCCAATGGGGGATACGCAGTATTTT. It specifies CASSQEAQRLAPMGDTQYF.

This sequence joins TRBV5-1 and TRBJ2-3; D unclear. CDR3 length equals 12 residues. The ends were cut back, 4 bases at V and 0 bases at J, with 3 bases in the middle. CDR1 and CDR2 (germline): SGHRS, YFSETQ. The CDR3 loop reads CASSMSTDTQYF. DNA of the CDR3: TGCGCCAGCAGCATGAGCACAGATACGCAGTATTTT.